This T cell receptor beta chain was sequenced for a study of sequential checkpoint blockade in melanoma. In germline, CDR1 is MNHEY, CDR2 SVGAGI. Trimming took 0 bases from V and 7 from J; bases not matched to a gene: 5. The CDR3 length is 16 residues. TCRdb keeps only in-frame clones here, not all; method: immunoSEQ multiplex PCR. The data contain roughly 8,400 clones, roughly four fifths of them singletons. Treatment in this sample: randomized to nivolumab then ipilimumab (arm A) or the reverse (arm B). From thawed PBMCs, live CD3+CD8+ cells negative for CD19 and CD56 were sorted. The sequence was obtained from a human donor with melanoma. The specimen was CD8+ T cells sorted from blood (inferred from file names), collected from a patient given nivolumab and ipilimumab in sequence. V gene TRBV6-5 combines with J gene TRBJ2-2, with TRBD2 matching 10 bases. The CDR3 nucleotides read TGTGCCAGCAGTTACTCGAGCGGGAGGGTTAACGGGGAGCTGTTTTTT. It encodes CASSYSSGRVNGELFF.